The 7 T cell receptor beta chains presented below share a single source sample, sequenced in a study of Graves' ophthalmopathy and Graves' hyperthyroidism (dated by TCRdb to the late 2010s). The sequencer was an Illumina HiSeq 2000. For repertoire sequencing, TCR beta CDR3 regions were amplified from RNA transcripts. A first-round RT-PCR used HTBI primers with the Qiagen OneStep RT-PCR kit, followed by a second-round multiplex PCR, size selection and purification. Using fastp at Q25 and MiXCR, TCRdb reprocessed the public reads and kept productive beta chains. Each CDR3 protein appears once, grouped with its most common genes and DNA. This sample has over a million distinct CDR3 sequences in its table, and roughly 35% of those were observed once. The top ten clones comprise over 8.5% of the sample. The material sequenced was peripheral blood or thyroid tissue (not recorded which). The source of these receptors is an adult man with Graves' hyperthyroidism.

Many counts were recorded for this clonotype. V is TRBV12-3 or TRBV12-4 and J is TRBJ2-5; D is possibly TRBD1 or TRBD2 (5 bases each). CDR3 length equals 14 residues. Trimming shortened V by 5 bases and J by 4 bases, and 14 bases separated the two germline ends. The CDR3 here is CASSRSGRGETQYF. CDR3 nucleotides: TGTGCCAGCAGTCGTTCGGGGCGCGGAGAGACCCAGTACTTC.

In its sample, this clonotype was seen a few times. J is TRBJ1-1 and V is TRBV25-1; D possibly corresponds to TRBD1 (5 bases). Trimming pared 6 bases from V and 4 bases from J, leaving 15 bases between. CDR1 is MGHDK and CDR2 is SYGVNS in the germline V gene. This CDR3 comprises 14 residues. Here the CDR3 reads CASSVPVGGTEAFF. CDR3 coding DNA: TGTGCCAGCAGCGTTCCCGTCGGGGGCACTGAAGCTTTCTTT.

This clonotype was seen many times. The V gene is TRBV15, the J gene TRBJ2-7; perhaps TRBD2 as D (6 bases). The V gene's germline CDR1 is LNHNV and CDR2 YYDKDF (reference sequence). The CDR3 is 15 amino acids. V gave up 1 base and J gave up 4 bases, with 14 bases separating them. The CDR3 DNA is TGTGCCACCAGCAGAGGCGGGGACGGGGCTTACGAGCAGTACTTC. It translates to CATSRGGDGAYEQYF. Using reference TRBV15 and TRBJ2-7 for the parts outside the CDR3, the full variable domain is DAMVIQNPRYQVTQFGKPVTLSCSQTLNHNVMYWYQQKSSQAPKLLFHYYDKDFNNEADTPDNFQSRRPNTSFCFLDIRSPGLGDTAMYLCATSRGGDGAYEQYFGPGTRLTVT.

On this clonotype itself: Just one base apart from a much larger clone, this may be a read error. The V gene is TRBV6-5, the J gene TRBJ1-5; TRBD1 matches at 9 bases. The J segment lost 5 bases and the V segment lost 8 bases, leaving 4 bases of the junction unmatched. From germline, CDR1 is MNHEY and CDR2 SVGAGI. This CDR3 region has 13 residues. As DNA, the CDR3 is TGTGCCAGCCGCTGGACAGGGGATCAGCCCCAGCATTTT. Amino acids: CASRWTGDQPQHF.

Many counts were recorded for this clonotype. This chain joins TRBV29-1 and TRBJ2-7; TRBD2 matches 10 bases. The junction had 9 bases not matched to a gene; V was cut back by 4 bases and J by 9 bases. The CDR3 runs 13 residues. Germline values: CDR1 SQVTM, CDR2 ANQGSEA. CDR3 sequence: CSVGSAGGFLQYF. The CDR3 coding sequence is TGCAGCGTTGGATCAGCGGGAGGGTTTTTGCAGTACTTC.

J is TRBJ2-7 and V is TRBV7-8, with D possibly being TRBD2 (6 bases). Trimming stripped 1 base from V and 0 bases from J, with 10 bases between. There are 15 residues in the CDR3. Germline CDR1 SGHVS, CDR2 FQNEAQ. The CDR3 sequence: CASSLVASDSYEQYF. The CDR3 nucleotides read TGTGCCAGCAGCTTAGTCGCTAGCGACTCCTACGAGCAGTACTTC.

The V gene is TRBV13, the J gene TRBJ2-7, with 10 bases aligning to TRBD1. The CDR3 covers 18 residues. The junction had 18 bases not matched to a gene; V was cut back by 8 bases and J by 2 bases. Germline V gene lookup returns CDR1 PRHDT and CDR2 FYEKMQ (reference sequence). The CDR3 coding sequence is TGTGCCAGCCTATCCCGGACAGGGGGTTCTGATTTGCCCTACGAGCAGTACTTC. Its translation: CASLSRTGGSDLPYEQYF.